The clone carrying this TCR beta chain was counted at least ten times. What it recognizes is unknown. This specimen comes from a study of CD8 T cells in ankylosing spondylitis. Regarding the study as a whole: In ankylosing spondylitis blood, a motif of eight highly homologous TCR beta variants appeared characteristic. Certain motif variants had earlier been reported in reactive arthritis synovial fluid and blood. Significant enrichment of disease-linked clones was reported in matched ankylosing spondylitis synovial fluid.

It was by quantitative 5'-RACE with molecular barcodes that TCR beta libraries were made. TCRdb used MiXCR to reprocess the 5' RACE reads, holding one entry per CDR3 protein. The data contain fewer than 550,000 distinct CDR3 sequences, about 5.2% of them singletons. This CDR3 is 14 amino acids long. V lost 7 bases to trimming and J lost 1 base, with 15 bases between them. The germline V gene has CDR1 DFQATT and CDR2 SNEGSKA (reference sequence). Material: blood, either unsorted or a sorted T cell fraction (not recorded which). The V call is TRBV20-1, the J call TRBJ2-3, with a tentative D call TRBD2 (5 bases). The clonotype originates from a male donor with ankylosing spondylitis. The CDR3 DNA reads TGCAGTGGTGTTTGGCGGGTACGCACAGATACGCAGTATTTT. Its protein is CSGVWRVRTDTQYF.